These 5 T cell receptor beta chains were sequenced from one sample in a study of blood T cell repertoires in COVID-19. Only in-frame clones appear in the TCRdb table, and some are missing; sequencing was by immunoSEQ multiplex PCR. The repertoire holds over 600,000 clones, about nine tenths seen once, with more than 0.25% in the top ten. The sequenced sample consisted of peripheral blood. These receptor sequences come from a woman between 18 and 29 years old with acute or convalescent COVID-19.

This clone came up a few times. The chain joins TRBV12-3 or TRBV12-4 to TRBJ1-1; D is undetermined. V was pared by 5 bases and J by 1 base, with 8 bases between. The length of the CDR3 is 13 residues. The CDR3 DNA reads as TGTGCCAGCAGTGGCCCGTGGAACACTGAAGCTTTCTTT. It is translated as CASSGPWNTEAFF.

In this sample, this clone turned up a few times. V and J are TRBV6-6 and TRBJ1-6; no clear D. The V gene lost 0 bases and the J gene lost 9 bases, with 15 bases spanning the gap. CDR3 length equals 16 residues. Germline lookup yields CDR1 MNHNY and CDR2 SVGAGI (reference sequence). This chain's CDR3 is CASSYSMGSLASPLHF. The CDR3 nucleotides read TGTGCCAGCAGTTACTCGATGGGCAGCCTAGCTTCACCCCTCCACTTT.

This rearrangement joins TRBV29-1 to TRBJ1-2; 8 bases match TRBD1. The CDR3 runs to 15 residues. J lost 2 bases, V lost 3 bases, and 8 bases had no gene match. The germline gives CDR1 SQVTM, CDR2 ANQGSEA. The CDR3 bases are TGCAGCGTTGACGCCCAGGACAGGGAGAACTATGGCTACACCTTC. Protein product: CSVDAQDRENYGYTF.

The chain recombines TRBV5-1 with TRBJ2-1; D gene unclear. The V gene lost 0 bases and the J gene lost 2 bases, with 9 bases spanning the gap. Germline values: CDR1 SGHRS, CDR2 YFSETQ. The CDR3 runs 15 residues. The DNA of the CDR3 is TGCGCCAGCAGCTTGGGAGGTTACACCTACAATGAGCAGTTCTTC. Its translation is CASSLGGYTYNEQFF. The whole variable domain, filled in from reference TRBV5-1 and TRBJ2-1, reads KAGVTQTPRYLIKTRGQQVTLSCSPISGHRSVSWYQQTPGQGLQFLFEYFSETQRNKGNFPGRFSGRQFSNSRSEMNVSTLELGDSALYLCASSLGGYTYNEQFFGPGTRLTVL.

The chain recombines TRBV3-1 (or the pseudogene TRBV3-2) with TRBJ1-1; TRBD1 is a possible D gene (6 bases). CDR1 is LGHDT and CDR2 is YNNKEL in the germline V gene (reference sequence). The germline V and J ends were trimmed by 0 bases and 0 bases, with 8 bases remaining between them. The length of the CDR3 is 15 residues. The CDR3 region is CASSQDDRMNTEAFF. In nucleotides, the CDR3 is TGTGCCAGCAGCCAAGACGACAGGATGAACACTGAAGCTTTCTTT.